A single sample gave rise to the 28 T cell receptor beta chains below, sequenced in a study of OX40 agonist ivuxolimab in advanced cancers. Assay: immunoSEQ multiplex PCR; the TCRdb copy retains only in-frame clones and omits some. The sample holds around 45,000 clones; roughly 88% are singletons and the top ten take roughly 2.5%. Here the sequenced sample was CD4+ or CD8+ T cells sorted from blood, taken in a trial of the OX40 agonist ivuxolimab. The receptors stem from an adult with an advanced solid tumor such as melanoma, head and neck, liver or kidney cancer.

The rearrangement joins TRBV27 to TRBJ1-4; 7 positions match TRBD1. The CDR3 has 15 amino acids. J gave up 2 bases and V 4 bases, and 4 bases lay outside the gene matches. Germline values: CDR1 MNHEY, CDR2 SMNVEV (reference sequence). CDR3 loop: CASSSQGLTNEKLFF. In DNA form, the CDR3 reads TGTGCCAGCAGTTCACAGGGGCTCACTAATGAAAAACTGTTTTTT.

The chain is built from TRBV25-1 and TRBJ2-5, with 10 nucleotides matching TRBD1. The CDR3 is 15 amino acids. The ends lost 7 bases at V and 3 bases at J; junction bases unmatched: 8. Per germline, CDR1 MGHDK and CDR2 SYGVNS. The CDR3 DNA sequence: TGTGCCAGCACCCGAGCAGGGACAGGGGAAGAGACCCAGTACTTC. Translated: CASTRAGTGEETQYF. Variable domain in full (rest from reference TRBV25-1 and TRBJ2-5): EADIYQTPRYLVIGTGKKITLECSQTMGHDKMYWYQQDPGMELHLIHYSYGVNSTEKGDLSSESTVSRIRTEHFPLTLESARPSHTSQYLCASTRAGTGEETQYFGPGTRLLVL.

The V and J genes are TRBV6-6 and TRBJ2-7; D may be TRBD1 (5 bases). V was cut by 6 bases and J by 1 base, with 10 bases left in between. Germline lookup yields CDR1 MNHNY and CDR2 SVGAGI (reference sequence). This CDR3 is 13 amino acids long. The chain's CDR3 is CASRPTDSYEQYF. Written as DNA, the CDR3 is TGTGCCAGCAGACCGACAGATTCCTACGAGCAGTACTTC.

The chain carries TRBV11-2 and TRBJ1-5; tentative D call: TRBD1 (5 bases). The CDR3 consists of 14 residues. V lost 0 bases and J lost 6, with 9 bases in between. The germline V gene has CDR1 SGHAT and CDR2 FQNNGV. CDR3 sequence (DNA): TGTGCCAGCAGCTTAGACGGAGGGGTTCAGCCCCAGCATTTT. Residues: CASSLDGGVQPQHF.

V is TRBV6-6 and J is TRBJ1-4, with a weak D call TRBD1 (5 bases). The germline V gene has CDR1 MNHNY and CDR2 SVGAGI (reference sequence). The V and J ends lost 5 bases and 5 bases respectively, with 9 bases between them. This CDR3 is built from 13 residues. The CDR3 reads CASSTGPNEKLFF. CDR3 nucleotide sequence: TGTGCCAGCAGTACGGGGCCGAATGAAAAACTGTTTTTT.

This chain uses TRBV7-2 with TRBJ2-2, with 7 bases matching TRBD1. Germline V gives CDR1 SGHTA, CDR2 FQGNSA. The CDR3 totals 16 residues. After removal of 5 bases from V and 0 bases from J, the junction contained 6 bases not matched to a gene. This CDR3 reads CASSRQGLANTGELFF. The CDR3 bases are TGTGCCAGCAGCCGACAGGGCCTCGCGAACACCGGGGAGCTGTTTTTT.

This chain uses TRBV6-1 with TRBJ2-5, with D possibly TRBD2 on 6 matching bases. The CDR3 has 13 amino acids. Trimming took off 5 bases at V and 5 bases at J, with 12 bases between the two ends. Per the germline V gene, CDR1 is MNHNS and CDR2 is SASEGT. The CDR3 region has the DNA TGTGCCAGCAGTTCCCATCGGGGGGAGACCCAGTACTTC. It codes for CASSSHRGETQYF.

This chain links TRBV15 with TRBJ2-4, with D perhaps matching TRBD1 (6 bases). This CDR3 is built from 16 residues. V lost 3 bases to trimming and J lost 4 bases, with 16 bases between them. The germline V gene encodes CDR1 LNHNV and CDR2 YYDKDF (reference sequence). CDR3 in DNA: TGTGCCACCAGCAGCTTGGGGTTGGACAGAAAAAACATTCAGTACTTC. Residues: CATSSLGLDRKNIQYF.

This rearrangement joins TRBV15 to TRBJ2-5, with D perhaps TRBD2 (6 bases). The J call may be incorrect, as the DNA end agrees better with TRBJ2-7. The CDR3 runs to 15 residues. Germline V lookup: CDR1 LNHNV, CDR2 YYDKDF (reference sequence). CDR3: CATSREPYLPYEQYF. CDR3 in DNA: TGTGCCACCAGCCGGGAGCCCTACCTCCCCTACGAGCAGTACTTC.

V usage is TRBV2 and J usage is TRBJ1-4; TRBD1 agrees at 10 bases. Germline V gene data show CDR1 as SNHLY and CDR2 as FYNNEI. With 3 bases clipped from V and 0 bases from J, the junction kept 7 bases outside the gene matches. CDR3 length equals 18 residues. In DNA, the CDR3 is TGTGCCAGCAGTGAGGCCGGGACAGGGGTCTCAACTAATGAAAAACTGTTTTTT. It encodes CASSEAGTGVSTNEKLFF.

The V gene is TRBV2, the J gene TRBJ1-1; TRBD1 is a possible D gene (5 bases). Germline V gene data show CDR1 as SNHLY and CDR2 as FYNNEI. This CDR3 region has 14 residues. The V end was cut by 7 bases, the J end by 0 bases, with 12 bases between. DNA of the CDR3: TGTGCCAGCATCCCAGGGTCCATGAACACTGAAGCTTTCTTT. As protein: CASIPGSMNTEAFF.

V gene TRBV7-2 combines with J gene TRBJ2-7; D unresolved. V lost 5 bases to trimming and J lost 1 base, with 9 bases between them. The CDR3 length is 13 residues. The germline V gene has CDR1 SGHTA and CDR2 FQGNSA. CDR3 protein: CASSLEDSYEQYF. The CDR3 DNA reads TGTGCCAGCAGCCTAGAGGATTCCTACGAGCAGTACTTC.

The genes are TRBV19 and TRBJ1-5; 10 positions agree with TRBD1. The CDR3 consists of 15 residues. CDR1 LNHDA and CDR2 SQIVND come from the germline V gene (reference sequence). V lost 3 bases and J lost 7; bases outside the gene matches: 6. The CDR3 region has the DNA TGTGCCAGTAGTATCAGACAGGGGGCAGGCCAGCCCCAGCATTTT. This sequence encodes CASSIRQGAGQPQHF.

A single count supports this clone. The chain couples TRBV29-1 to TRBJ2-1; D remains ambiguous. Germline V gene sequence: CDR1 SQVTM, CDR2 ANQGSEA. The CDR3 runs 13 residues. Between the trimmed V and J ends, which lost 4 bases and 0 bases, there was a span of 7 bases. The CDR3 sequence: CSVGVSSYNEQFF. CDR3 DNA: TGCAGCGTTGGGGTCAGCTCCTACAATGAGCAGTTCTTC.

The CDR3 is CASRLGAASNYGYTF. DNA for the CDR3: TGTGCCAGCAGACTCGGGGCAGCCTCTAACTATGGCTACACCTTC. The J gene is TRBJ1-2, the V gene TRBV7-8; a possible D gene is TRBD1 (5 bases). The CDR3 is made up of 15 amino acids. Germline CDR1 is SGHVS and CDR2 is FQNEAQ. Trimming removed 6 bases at V and 0 bases at J, with 14 bases between.

The V and J genes are TRBV6-1 and TRBJ2-5; TRBD1 is a possible D gene (5 bases). This CDR3 has 14 residues. Trimming took 4 bases from V and 4 from J, leaving 13 bases between them. The germline gives CDR1 MNHNS, CDR2 SASEGT. CDR3 sequence (DNA): TGTGCCAGCAGTGTCTCTAGGGGTGGAGAGACCCAGTACTTC. It specifies CASSVSRGGETQYF.

The V gene is TRBV9, the J gene TRBJ2-1; D may be TRBD1 or TRBD2 (5 bases each). This CDR3 spans 18 amino acids. Germline CDR1 and CDR2: SGDLS and YYNGEE. The V end lost 1 base, the J end lost 0 bases, and 17 bases lay between the germline ends. The CDR3 region has the DNA TGTGCCAGCAGCGTAACGACAGAGGGCGGAAGCTCCTACAATGAGCAGTTCTTC. Translated, it gives CASSVTTEGGSSYNEQFF.

This rearrangement joins TRBV15 to TRBJ1-2; D gene ambiguous. CDR3 length: 15 residues. Germline-derived CDR1 and CDR2 are LNHNV and YYDKDF (reference sequence). V was cut by 0 bases and J by 3 bases, with 11 bases left in between. In DNA form, the CDR3 reads TGTGCCACCAGCAGAGATTTAGGAACCTACTATGGCTACACCTTC. Its protein is CATSRDLGTYYGYTF.

This chain joins TRBV5-6 and TRBJ1-5; 9 bases are shared with TRBD1. Germline CDR1 and CDR2: SGHDT and YYEEEE. V was pared by 1 base and J by 0 bases, with 8 bases of the junction left unmatched. This CDR3 region has 18 residues. CDR3 nucleotide sequence: TGTGCCAGCAGCTTGTGGAACAGGGGGCTGGATAGCAATCAGCCCCAGCATTTT. As protein: CASSLWNRGLDSNQPQHF. The full variable domain, in which reference TRBV5-6 and TRBJ1-5 provide the parts outside the CDR3, is DAGVTQSPTHLIKTRGQQVTLRCSPKSGHDTVSWYQQALGQGPQFIFQYYEEEERQRGNFPDRFSGHQFPNYSSELNVNALLLGDSALYLCASSLWNRGLDSNQPQHFGDGTRLSIL.

The chain links TRBV27 to TRBJ1-4, with 8 positions matching TRBD1. The V gene's germline CDR1 is MNHEY and CDR2 SMNVEV (reference sequence). With 8 bases clipped from V and 7 bases from J, the junction kept 9 bases outside the gene matches. CDR3 length equals 14 residues. The CDR3 reads CASAPIGQGEKLFF. The CDR3, as DNA: TGTGCCAGCGCCCCTATCGGACAGGGTGAAAAACTGTTTTTT. Supplemented by reference TRBV27 and TRBJ1-4, the full variable domain reads EAQVTQNPRYLITVTGKKLTVTCSQNMNHEYMSWYRQDPGLGLRQIYYSMNVEVTDKGDVPEGYKVSRKEKRNFPLILESPSPNQTSLYFCASAPIGQGEKLFFGSGTQLSVL.

The rearrangement joins TRBV7-8 to TRBJ2-3; 11 positions agree with TRBD2. CDR1 is SGHVS, CDR2 FQNEAQ, per germline. V shed 5 bases, J shed 0 bases, and the junction held 10 bases outside the gene matches. The CDR3 is 18 residues long. The CDR3 loop is CASSPPRLAGGSTDTQYF. Written as DNA, the CDR3 is TGTGCCAGCAGCCCCCCCCGGCTAGCGGGAGGCAGCACAGATACGCAGTATTTT. The complete variable domain, with remaining parts taken from reference TRBV7-8 and TRBJ2-3, reads GAGVSQSPRYKVAKRGQDVALRCDPISGHVSLFWYQQALGQGPEFLTYFQNEAQLDKSGLPSDRFFAERPEGSVSTLKIQRTQQEDSAVYLCASSPPRLAGGSTDTQYFGPGTRLTVL.

This clone has just one count. The same CDR3 can be traced to other DNA sequences in this sample. The chain couples TRBV9 to TRBJ2-3; D is ambiguous. V was pared by 0 bases and J by 4 bases, with 6 bases between. The CDR3 runs to 13 residues. Germline loops: CDR1 SGDLS, CDR2 YYNGEE. CDR3 residues: CASSVARADTQYF. CDR3 nucleotide sequence: TGTGCCAGCAGCGTAGCTAGGGCAGATACGCAGTATTTT. Using reference TRBV9 and TRBJ2-3 for the parts outside the CDR3, the full variable domain is DSGVTQTPKHLITATGQRVTLRCSPRSGDLSVYWYQQSLDQGLQFLIQYYNGEERAKGNILERFSAQQFPDLHSELNLSSLELGDSALYFCASSVARADTQYFGPGTRLTVL.

The chain links TRBV5-1 to TRBJ2-5; the D gene is possibly TRBD2 (6 bases). This CDR3 is built from 14 residues. Germline loops: CDR1 SGHRS, CDR2 YFSETQ. V lost 2 bases, J lost 4 bases, and 12 bases lay in between. The CDR3 nucleotides are TGCGCCAGCAGCTTTATAGGAGCGGGAGAGACCCAGTACTTC. It specifies CASSFIGAGETQYF.

The J gene is TRBJ2-7, the V gene TRBV2; TRBD2 agrees at 11 bases. CDR3 size: 17 residues. Germline V CDR1 and CDR2: SNHLY, FYNNEI. V gave up 2 bases and J gave up 3 bases; unmatched junction bases: 9. The CDR3 DNA reads TGTGCCAGCAGTGAACGGAGACTAGCGGGAAGCGGCTACGAGCAGTACTTC. Translated: CASSERRLAGSGYEQYF.

This clone was seen a single time. V gene TRBV7-2 combines with J gene TRBJ2-7, with 10 bases lining up with TRBD2. CDR3 length: 16 amino acids. Germline V gene lookup returns CDR1 SGHTA and CDR2 FQGNSA. V lost 5 bases to trimming and J lost 0 bases; unmatched junction nucleotides: 7. CDR3 bases: TGTGCCAGCAGCCAAGATTCTAGCGGGAGCTCCTACGAGCAGTACTTC. It translates to CASSQDSSGSSYEQYF.

This chain connects TRBV5-8 to TRBJ1-1, with 8 bases aligning to TRBD1. The V gene end was trimmed by 4 bases and the J gene end by 5 bases; junction bases not matched to a gene: 4. CDR1 and CDR2 (germline): SGHTS, YDEGEE. This CDR3 has 13 residues. The CDR3 is CASSHRQGTEAFF. CDR3 DNA: TGTGCCAGCAGCCATAGACAGGGGACTGAAGCTTTCTTT.

This clone has only a few counts. The chain links TRBV7-9 to TRBJ1-6, with 7 bases that match TRBD1. The germline CDR1 and CDR2 sequences are SEHNR and FQNEAQ (reference sequence). This CDR3 has 14 amino acids. V lost 4 bases to trimming and J lost 7 bases; unmatched junction nucleotides: 4. The CDR3 spells CASSWDSRNSPLHF. CDR3 DNA sequence: TGTGCCAGCAGCTGGGACAGTCGAAATTCACCCCTCCACTTT.

This clone was seen only a few times. The rearrangement uses TRBV4-3 and TRBJ2-7, with unresolved D. Trimming took 0 bases from V and 0 from J, leaving 9 bases between them. This CDR3 comprises 15 residues. From germline, CDR1 is LGHNA and CDR2 YSLEER. The DNA of the CDR3 is TGCGCCAGCAGCCAAGATTATGGGTTCTCCTACGAGCAGTACTTC. It specifies CASSQDYGFSYEQYF.